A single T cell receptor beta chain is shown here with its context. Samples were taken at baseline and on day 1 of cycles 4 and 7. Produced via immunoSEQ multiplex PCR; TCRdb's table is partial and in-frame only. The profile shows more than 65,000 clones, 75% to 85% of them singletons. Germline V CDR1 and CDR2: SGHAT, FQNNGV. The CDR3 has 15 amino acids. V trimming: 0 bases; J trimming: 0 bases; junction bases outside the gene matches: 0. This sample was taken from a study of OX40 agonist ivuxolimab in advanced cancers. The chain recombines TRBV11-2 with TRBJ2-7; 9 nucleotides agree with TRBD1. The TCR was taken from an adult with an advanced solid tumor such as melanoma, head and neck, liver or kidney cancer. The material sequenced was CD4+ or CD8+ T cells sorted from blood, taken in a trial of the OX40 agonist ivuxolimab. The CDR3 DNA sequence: TGTGCCAGCAGCTTAGAGGGACAGGGCTCCTACGAGCAGTACTTC. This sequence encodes CASSLEGQGSYEQYF.